A single sample is the source of the 30 T cell receptor beta chains below, sequenced in a study of control samples from healthy donors and cancer patients. Produced via immunoSEQ multiplex PCR; TCRdb's table is partial and in-frame only. The data hold around 100,000 clones, with 92% observed a single time. Sequences were obtained from blood. These receptors all come from a woman under 30 in good health.

The chain has TRBV12-3 or TRBV12-4 and TRBJ2-1; D unclear. V lost 3 bases to trimming and J lost 2 bases, with 5 bases between them. This CDR3 is 13 amino acids long. CDR3 bases: TGTGCCAGCAGTTTCCTAGCCTACAATGAGCAGTTCTTC. Its protein is CASSFLAYNEQFF.

This clone is a singleton in its sample. The genes are TRBV12-3 or TRBV12-4 and TRBJ1-1; D gene ambiguous. CDR3 length equals 12 residues. Deletions cut 3 bases from V and 5 bases from J, with 7 bases between. CDR3 in DNA: TGTGCCAGCAGTTTCAGAGGGACTGAAGCTTTCTTT. Translation: CASSFRGTEAFF.

V and J are TRBV5-5 and TRBJ2-1; D is uncertain. V gave up 0 bases and J gave up 2 bases, with 3 bases separating them. The CDR3 sequence is 13 residues long. Germline assignment: CDR1 SGHKS and CDR2 YYEKEE (reference sequence). The CDR3: CASSLVAYNEQFF. The CDR3, as DNA: TGTGCCAGCAGCTTGGTCGCCTACAATGAGCAGTTCTTC.

The chain carries TRBV5-1 and TRBJ1-1; maybe TRBD1 (6 bases). Germline V lookup: CDR1 SGHRS, CDR2 YFSETQ. V was trimmed by 0 bases and J by 0 bases, leaving 9 bases between them. The CDR3 is made up of 15 amino acids. The CDR3 DNA is TGCGCCAGCAGCTTGGTAGGGGGGTTGAACACTGAAGCTTTCTTT. Protein: CASSLVGGLNTEAFF.

The chain is built from TRBV28 and TRBJ1-1, with 11 nucleotides matching TRBD1. J gave up 3 bases and V 3 bases, and 12 bases lay outside the gene matches. The CDR3 loop spans 18 amino acids. In germline, CDR1 is MDHEN, CDR2 SYDVKM. The CDR3 sequence: CASSFRLIGQGAYTEAFF. In DNA, the CDR3 is TGTGCCAGCAGTTTTCGGCTGATCGGACAGGGGGCTTACACTGAAGCTTTCTTT. Full variable domain (outside the CDR3, taken from reference TRBV28 and TRBJ1-1): DVKVTQSSRYLVKRTGEKVFLECVQDMDHENMFWYRQDPGLGLRLIYFSYDVKMKEKGDIPEGYSVSREKKERFSLILESASTNQTSMYLCASSFRLIGQGAYTEAFFGQGTRLTVV.

This chain joins TRBV13 and TRBJ1-6, with a possible D match to TRBD1 (6 bases). Deletions cut 6 bases from V and 8 bases from J, with 14 bases between. The CDR3 totals 14 residues. Germline CDR1 and CDR2: PRHDT and FYEKMQ (reference sequence). The chain's CDR3 is CASSYNTGYSPLHF. The CDR3, as DNA: TGTGCCAGCAGTTACAACACAGGGTATTCACCCCTCCACTTT.

This chain connects TRBV3-1 (or the pseudogene TRBV3-2) to TRBJ2-5; perhaps D is TRBD1 or TRBD2 (5 bases each). Germline-derived CDR1 and CDR2 are LGHDT and YNNKEL (reference sequence). Trimming stripped 4 bases from V and 4 bases from J, with 16 bases between. The CDR3 consists of 15 residues. CDR3 coding DNA: TGTGCCAGCAGCCCGATTCCGGGTGGGGGAGAGACCCAGTACTTC. Translating gives CASSPIPGGGETQYF.

The V gene is TRBV30, the J gene TRBJ1-4; D uncertain. Germline-derived CDR1 and CDR2 are GTSNPN and SVGIG (reference sequence). The CDR3 totals 12 residues. V shed 3 bases and J shed 15 bases, with 17 bases lying between them. For the CDR3, the DNA is TGTGCCTGGAGCGGCCAGGCCCTGAATTTGTTTTTT. Its translation is CAWSGQALNLFF.

The V call is TRBV30, the J call TRBJ2-7, with a possible D match to TRBD2 (5 bases). Trimming removed 2 bases at V and 2 bases at J, with 10 bases between. CDR3 size: 13 residues. Germline lookup yields CDR1 GTSNPN and CDR2 SVGIG (reference sequence). The DNA for the CDR3 is TGTGCCTGGAGTCACGCCGGGACCTACGAGCAGTACTTC. It yields the protein CAWSHAGTYEQYF.

V and J are TRBV4-2 and TRBJ1-6, with D possibly being TRBD1 (6 bases). Trimming pared 4 bases from V and 5 bases from J, leaving 12 bases between. The CDR3 loop spans 15 amino acids. Per the germline V gene, CDR1 is LGHNA and CDR2 is YNFKEQ. The CDR3 spells CASSRGAENNSPLHF. Written as DNA, the CDR3 is TGTGCCAGCAGCCGGGGGGCTGAAAATAATTCACCCCTCCACTTT.

This clone was seen a handful of times. The chain couples TRBV6-5 to TRBJ2-2, with D perhaps given as TRBD1 or TRBD2 (7 bases each). The V end was cut by 5 bases, the J end by 7 bases, with 14 bases between. In germline, CDR1 is MNHEY, CDR2 SVGAGI. This CDR3 has 14 residues. The CDR3 DNA reads as TGTGCCAGCAGTCGACCAGGGGGGGGCGGGGAGCTGTTTTTT. Protein: CASSRPGGGGELFF.

The chain employs TRBV2 and TRBJ1-3; D is possibly TRBD1 (5 bases). Trimming cost V 7 bases and J 4 bases, with 14 bases left between them. The germline CDR1 and CDR2 sequences are SNHLY and FYNNEI. The CDR3 spans 14 residues. The CDR3, as DNA: TGTGCCAGCACCGTGGGCAGGGTCGGAAACACCATATATTTT. Translation gives CASTVGRVGNTIYF.

CDR3 coding DNA: TGTGCCAGCAGTGAAGAGGGAACGGGAGGAACCCAACGTCAGTACTTC. Translation gives CASSEEGTGGTQRQYF. V usage is TRBV2 and J usage is TRBJ2-5; TRBD2 agrees at 7 bases. Germline CDR1 SNHLY, CDR2 FYNNEI. V shed 1 base, J shed 11 bases, and the junction held 16 bases outside the gene matches. The length of the CDR3 is 16 residues. Full variable domain (missing parts from reference TRBV2 and TRBJ2-5): EPEVTQTPSHQVTQMGQEVILRCVPISNHLYFYWYRQILGQKVEFLVSFYNNEISEKSEIFDDQFSVERPDGSNFTLKIRSTKLEDSAMYFCASSEEGTGGTQRQYFGPGTRLLVL.

V usage is TRBV7-8 and J usage is TRBJ2-1, with D unclear. The V and J ends lost 0 bases and 4 bases respectively, with 4 bases between them. Germline V gene sequence: CDR1 SGHVS, CDR2 FQNEAQ. The CDR3 length is 13 residues. CDR3 in DNA: TGTGCCAGCAGCTTAGCTAGGTACAATGAGCAGTTCTTC. It is translated as CASSLARYNEQFF.

This clone was detected only once. The chain couples TRBV5-1 to TRBJ1-1, with D unresolved. V was shortened by 4 bases and J by 0 bases, with 4 bases between the two germline ends. Germline V gives CDR1 SGHRS, CDR2 YFSETQ. CDR3 size: 12 residues. This CDR3 reads CASSIMNTEAFF. The CDR3 DNA sequence: TGCGCCAGCAGCATTATGAACACTGAAGCTTTCTTT.

The rearrangement joins TRBV2 to TRBJ2-7; D is uncertain. The CDR3 runs to 14 residues. Germline V lookup: CDR1 SNHLY, CDR2 FYNNEI. Trimming shortened V by 8 bases and J by 0 bases, and 14 bases separated the two germline ends. Here the CDR3 reads CASGRKVGSYEQYF. CDR3 nucleotide sequence: TGTGCCAGCGGTAGGAAAGTGGGCTCCTACGAGCAGTACTTC.

In its sample, this clone was seen once. The V gene is TRBV12-3 or TRBV12-4, the J gene TRBJ1-2; D unresolved. Trimming stripped 2 bases from V and 3 bases from J, with 7 bases between. CDR3 size: 13 residues. The CDR3 is CASSLRADYGYTF. The CDR3 DNA follows: TGTGCCAGCAGTTTAAGGGCAGACTATGGCTACACCTTC.

This rearrangement joins TRBV7-2 to TRBJ1-1; unclear D gene. Trimming removed 1 base at V and 5 bases at J, with 17 bases between. The CDR3 has 16 amino acids. Germline-derived CDR1 and CDR2 are SGHTA and FQGNSA. CDR3 coding DNA: TGTGCCAGCAGCTTAGGGGCAGGCGGCGGTGGGACTGAAGCTTTCTTT. Encoded protein: CASSLGAGGGGTEAFF.

The rearrangement uses TRBV7-8 and TRBJ1-5; weak D call: TRBD1 (6 bases). The CDR3 sequence is 15 residues long. V shed 5 bases and J shed 2 bases, with 13 bases lying between them. Per germline, CDR1 SGHVS and CDR2 FQNEAQ. CDR3 DNA: TGTGCCAGCAGCCTAGACAGGAGTGGCAATCAGCCCCAGCATTTT. Its protein is CASSLDRSGNQPQHF.

The CDR3 protein is CATSDSRQAGGRQYF. The CDR3 DNA reads as TGTGCCACCAGTGATTCTCGACAGGCCGGAGGTAGGCAGTACTTC. This chain connects TRBV24-1 to TRBJ2-7; a possible D gene is TRBD1 (6 bases). The CDR3 loop spans 15 amino acids. Germline loops: CDR1 KGHDR, CDR2 SFDVKD. V was shortened by 2 bases and J by 9 bases, with 19 bases between the two germline ends.

The chain recombines TRBV28 with TRBJ1-5; 7 positions agree with TRBD1. With 3 bases clipped from V and 5 bases from J, the junction kept 4 bases outside the gene matches. The germline V gene has CDR1 MDHEN and CDR2 SYDVKM. The CDR3 consists of 14 residues. The CDR3 DNA reads as TGTGCCAGCAGTTTCCGGGACAGTCATCAGCCCCAGCATTTT. Translating it yields CASSFRDSHQPQHF.

The chain carries TRBV19 and TRBJ1-4; TRBD1 matches at 7 bases. This CDR3 is built from 16 residues. CDR1 and CDR2 from the germline V gene are LNHDA and SQIVND (reference sequence). Unmatched junction bases numbered 13, after V lost 8 bases and J lost 4 bases. For the CDR3, the DNA is TGTGCCAGTGGACTACAGGGGCGGATTCTTAATGAAAAACTGTTTTTT. Amino acids: CASGLQGRILNEKLFF.

V gene TRBV5-1 combines with J gene TRBJ2-1; 8 bases align to TRBD1. The ends lost 2 bases at V and 9 bases at J; junction bases unmatched: 16. The CDR3 runs 17 residues. The germline gives CDR1 SGHRS, CDR2 YFSETQ. The DNA for the CDR3 is TGCGCCAGCAGCTTAATTGGGACAGGAGTTATGGCTGGTGAGCAGTTCTTC. Translated: CASSLIGTGVMAGEQFF.

This chain joins TRBV5-1 and TRBJ2-7, with TRBD2 identical over 7 bases. With V trimmed by 3 bases and J by 2 bases, 2 bases remained unmatched. The CDR3 sequence is 13 residues long. CDR1 SGHRS and CDR2 YFSETQ come from the germline V gene. CDR3 loop: CASSYGLAYEQYF. For the CDR3, the DNA is TGCGCCAGCAGCTACGGACTAGCCTACGAGCAGTACTTC.

The chain has TRBV4-3 and TRBJ2-7, with 10 bases matching TRBD2. This CDR3 comprises 20 residues. J lost 0 bases, V lost 0 bases, and 14 bases had no gene match. Germline V gives CDR1 LGHNA, CDR2 YSLEER. The CDR3 nucleotides read TGCGCCAGCAGCCAAGAAGAAGCGGGAGGGGCCTGGCAGAGCTCCTACGAGCAGTACTTC. Its protein product is CASSQEEAGGAWQSSYEQYF.

The gene calls are TRBV5-1 and TRBJ2-3; 9 nucleotides align to TRBD1. The V gene's germline CDR1 is SGHRS and CDR2 YFSETQ. The CDR3 covers 12 residues. Unmatched junction bases numbered 6, after V lost 4 bases and J lost 12 bases. This CDR3 is CASSLGQGNQYF. The CDR3 DNA is TGCGCCAGCAGCCTCGGACAGGGGAATCAGTATTTT.

The V and J genes are TRBV30 and TRBJ1-1; D is perhaps TRBD1 (5 bases). Germline-derived CDR1 and CDR2 are GTSNPN and SVGIG (reference sequence). Deletions cut 5 bases from V and 4 bases from J, with 11 bases between. The CDR3 totals 12 residues. The CDR3 DNA reads as TGTGCCTGGTCCTGGGGGGTCACTGAAGCTTTCTTT. It specifies CAWSWGVTEAFF. Using reference TRBV30 and TRBJ1-1 for the parts outside the CDR3, the full variable domain is SQTIHQWPATLVQPVGSPLSLECTVEGTSNPNLYWYRQAAGRGLQLLFYSVGIGQISSEVPQNLSASRPQDRQFILSSKKLLLSDSGFYLCAWSWGVTEAFFGQGTRLTVV.

The rearrangement uses TRBV27 and TRBJ1-5; 11 bases fit TRBD1. The V segment lost 8 bases and the J segment 0 bases; nucleotides outside the gene matches: 3. The CDR3 covers 15 residues. Per the germline V gene, CDR1 is MNHEY and CDR2 is SMNVEV (reference sequence). CDR3 DNA: TGTGCCAGCCGGACAGGGGGCTATAGCAATCAGCCCCAGCATTTT. It yields the protein CASRTGGYSNQPQHF.

This chain links TRBV5-5 with TRBJ1-2; perhaps TRBD1 as D (5 bases). This CDR3 region has 16 residues. Germline CDR1 is SGHKS and CDR2 is YYEKEE (reference sequence). V was pared by 1 base and J by 2 bases, with 15 bases between. For the CDR3, the DNA is TGTGCCAGCAGCTTGAGTGCAGGGCTATTAAACTATGGCTACACCTTC. It encodes CASSLSAGLLNYGYTF.

The rearrangement joins TRBV25-1 to TRBJ2-1; perhaps TRBD1 as D (6 bases). The V gene lost 5 bases and the J gene lost 2 bases, with 10 bases spanning the gap. Germline loops: CDR1 MGHDK, CDR2 SYGVNS. This CDR3 spans 14 amino acids. CDR3 amino acids: CASSFGQTYNEQFF. The CDR3 coding sequence is TGTGCCAGCAGTTTCGGACAGACCTACAATGAGCAGTTCTTC.